This is a list of T cell receptor beta chains from one sample in a study of CD8 T cells in ankylosing spondylitis. TCRdb re-derived calls from the 5' RACE reads in MiXCR, one entry per CDR3 protein. This table holds about 140,000 distinct CDR3 sequences, under 35% found once. Sequenced sample: synovial fluid, either unsorted or a sorted T cell fraction (not recorded which). These receptors were collected from a male donor with ankylosing spondylitis. The CDR3 runs from the conserved cysteine through the conserved F or W. A D gene is named only where the DNA matches it firmly. A row's size may be missing; if present it is once, few, many or a size class.

J	D	size	V	CDR3	DNA
TRBJ2-7	TRBD1	-	TRBV30	CAWSHGTGGSYEQYF	TGTGCCTGGAGTCATGGGACAGGTGGCTCCTACGAGCAGTACTTC
TRBJ2-3	-	-	TRBV12-3/TRBV12-4	CASRSAGGHTDTQYF	TGTGCCAGCAGATCTGCCGGGGGCCACACAGATACGCAGTATTTT
TRBJ2-2	-	-	TRBV12-3/TRBV12-4	CASSRVLAGPNTGELFF	TGTGCCAGCAGCCGGGTACTTGCGGGCCCTAACACCGGGGAGCTGTTTTTT
TRBJ2-4	TRBD1	-	TRBV20-1	CSARPTGYAKNIQYF	TGCAGTGCTAGGCCGACAGGGTACGCCAAAAACATTCAGTACTTC
TRBJ1-3	-	few	TRBV12-3/TRBV12-4	CASSFLTGSGNTIYF	TGTGCCAGCAGTTTTTTGACAGGATCGGGAAACACCATATATTTT
TRBJ2-1	TRBD2	-	TRBV3-1	CASSHSGRTSGRVYNEQFF	TGTGCCAGCAGCCATTCCGGAAGGACTAGCGGGAGGGTTTACAATGAGCAGTTCTTC
TRBJ2-6	-	-	TRBV3-1	CASKGATGLGANVLTF	TGTGCCAGCAAAGGGGCTACAGGGTTGGGGGCCAACGTCCTGACTTTC
TRBJ2-1	-	-	TRBV7-3	CASSLNSPGMGDNEQFF	TGTGCCAGCAGCTTAAATAGTCCGGGAATGGGGGACAATGAGCAGTTCTTC
TRBJ2-3	-	many	TRBV5-1	CASSLEFSDTQYF	TGCGCCAGCAGCTTGGAATTCTCGGATACGCAGTATTTT
TRBJ1-1	-	-	TRBV7-8	CASSLMGPHEAFF	TGTGCCAGCAGCTTAATGGGCCCCCATGAAGCTTTCTTT
TRBJ1-1	-	few	TRBV20-1	CSARGGSGALNTEAFF	TGCAGTGCTAGAGGAGGGAGCGGGGCCCTGAACACTGAAGCTTTCTTT
TRBJ2-5	-	few	TRBV7-7	CASSINYQETQYF	TGTGCTAGCAGCATCAACTACCAAGAGACCCAGTACTTC
TRBJ2-7	-	-	TRBV28	CASSFGGTVAYEQYF	TGTGCCAGCAGTTTTGGGGGGACAGTCGCCTACGAGCAGTACTTC
TRBJ2-1	TRBD1	few	TRBV5-1	CASSLSAGGSEQFF	TGCGCCAGCAGCTTGTCCGCAGGGGGCAGTGAGCAGTTCTTC
TRBJ2-1	TRBD1	once	TRBV6-1	CASSAGTGSRDEQFF	TGTGCCAGCAGTGCGGGGACAGGGAGTAGGGATGAGCAGTTCTTC
TRBJ2-4	TRBD2	few	TRBV20-1	CSARRSSGGADSKNIQYF	TGCAGTGCTAGGCGGAGTAGCGGGGGGGCCGATTCCAAAAACATTCAGTACTTC
TRBJ1-3	-	few	TRBV5-1	CASSPLQGSGNTIYF	TGCGCCAGCAGCCCCCTCCAGGGGTCTGGAAACACCATATATTTT
TRBJ2-7	-	-	TRBV3-1	CASSQFQGFAYEQYF	TGTGCCAGCAGCCAATTTCAGGGGTTTGCCTACGAGCAGTACTTC
TRBJ2-2	-	-	TRBV19	CASSVRGNTGELFF	TGTGCCAGTAGTGTACGGGGTAACACCGGGGAGCTGTTTTTT
TRBJ2-7	-	-	TRBV5-6	CASSLGVDLGEQYF	TGTGCCAGCAGCTTGGGGGTGGACCTCGGCGAGCAGTACTTC
TRBJ1-4	-	-	TRBV2	CASRTLQPRQVGANEKLFF	TGTGCCAGCAGGACCCTACAGCCTCGACAGGTTGGGGCTAATGAAAAACTGTTTTTT
TRBJ2-5	TRBD2	few	TRBV5-1	CASSPRGLAGVGETQYF	TGCGCCAGCAGCCCCCGGGGACTAGCGGGTGTAGGGGAGACCCAGTACTTC
TRBJ2-7	TRBD2	-	TRBV12-3/TRBV12-4	CASSPIAGDSYEQYF	TGTGCCAGCAGTCCTATAGCGGGAGATTCCTACGAGCAGTACTTC
TRBJ2-2	-	-	TRBV7-9	CASSATTDTGELFF	TGTGCCAGCAGCGCGACTACCGACACCGGGGAGCTGTTTTTT
TRBJ2-1	TRBD1	many	TRBV24-1	CATSDLHGRTGVYEQFF	TGTGCCACCAGTGATTTGCATGGTAGGACAGGGGTCTATGAGCAGTTCTTC
TRBJ2-1	-	many	TRBV20-1	CSAPELGGSHNEQFF	TGCAGTGCTCCAGAGTTGGGGGGCTCGCACAATGAGCAGTTCTTC
TRBJ1-1	-	-	TRBV29-1	CSVVDPMNTEAFF	TGCAGCGTTGTGGACCCCATGAACACTGAAGCTTTCTTT
TRBJ2-7	TRBD1	few	TRBV10-3	CAISEGTGWEQYF	TGTGCCATCAGTGAAGGGACAGGGTGGGAGCAGTACTTC
TRBJ2-1	-	-	TRBV5-1	CASSPAGDEQFF	TGCGCCAGCAGCCCAGCAGGGGATGAGCAGTTCTTC
TRBJ2-2	-	few	TRBV7-3	CASSLESLNTGELFF	TGTGCCAGCAGCTTAGAGTCACTAAACACCGGGGAGCTGTTTTTT
TRBJ2-7	-	-	TRBV6-2/TRBV6-3	CASSPFLGTAYEQYF	TGTGCCAGCAGCCCCTTCCTCGGGACCGCCTACGAGCAGTACTTC
TRBJ1-5	-	-	TRBV29-1	CSVEISTNQPQHF	TGCAGCGTTGAAATCTCTACCAATCAGCCCCAGCATTTT